This TCR beta chain came from a study of shared clonotypes between healthy human individuals. This CDR3 is built from 16 residues. V was pared by 1 base and J by 2 bases, with 11 bases between. CDR1 LGHNA and CDR2 YSLEER come from the germline V gene. Generated by immunoSEQ multiplex PCR, the TCRdb table keeps only in-frame clones and is missing some. The sample holds roughly 1,600,000 clones; around 98.5% are singletons and the top ten take roughly 0.36%. The sequenced material came from naive CD4+ T cells sorted from blood. Subset in this sample: CD45RA+ positively selected. This chain connects TRBV4-3 to TRBJ2-2; either TRBD1 or TRBD2 may supply D (5 bases each). This clonotype originated in a man aged 25-45 years in good health. In DNA form, the CDR3 reads TGCGCCAGCAGCCAAGCCGCCGGGACCAACACCGGGGAGCTGTTTTTT. Translated: CASSQAAGTNTGELFF.